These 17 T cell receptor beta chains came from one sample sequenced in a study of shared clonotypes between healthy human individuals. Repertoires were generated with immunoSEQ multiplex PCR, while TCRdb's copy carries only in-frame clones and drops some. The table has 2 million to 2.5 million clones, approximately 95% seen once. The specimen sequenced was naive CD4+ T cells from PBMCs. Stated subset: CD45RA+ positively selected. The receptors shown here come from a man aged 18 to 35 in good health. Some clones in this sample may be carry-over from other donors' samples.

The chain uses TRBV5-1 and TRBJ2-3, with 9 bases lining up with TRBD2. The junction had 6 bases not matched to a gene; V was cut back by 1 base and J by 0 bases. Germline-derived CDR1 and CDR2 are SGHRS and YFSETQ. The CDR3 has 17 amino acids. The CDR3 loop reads CASSLTLAGTSTDTQYF. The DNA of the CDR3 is TGCGCCAGCAGCTTGACGCTAGCGGGAACTAGCACAGATACGCAGTATTTT.

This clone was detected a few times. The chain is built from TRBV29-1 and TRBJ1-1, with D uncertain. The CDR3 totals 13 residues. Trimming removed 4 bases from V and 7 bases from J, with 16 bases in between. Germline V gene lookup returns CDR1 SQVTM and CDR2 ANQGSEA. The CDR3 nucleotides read TGCAGCGTTGGTTTGCGGTTCAGCGGTGAAGCTTTCTTT. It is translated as CSVGLRFSGEAFF.

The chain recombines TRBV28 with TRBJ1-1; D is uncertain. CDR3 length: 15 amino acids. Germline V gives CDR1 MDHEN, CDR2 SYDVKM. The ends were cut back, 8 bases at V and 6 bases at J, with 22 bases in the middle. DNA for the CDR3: TGTGCCAGCGCGAAACCGAGGACTTATAACGCTGAAGCTTTCTTT. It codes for CASAKPRTYNAEAFF.

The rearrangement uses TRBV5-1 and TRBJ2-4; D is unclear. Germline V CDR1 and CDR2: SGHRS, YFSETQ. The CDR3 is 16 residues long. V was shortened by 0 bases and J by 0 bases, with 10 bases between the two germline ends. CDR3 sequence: CASSLGSSLAKNIQYF. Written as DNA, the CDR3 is TGCGCCAGCAGCTTGGGTAGTTCTTTAGCCAAAAACATTCAGTACTTC.

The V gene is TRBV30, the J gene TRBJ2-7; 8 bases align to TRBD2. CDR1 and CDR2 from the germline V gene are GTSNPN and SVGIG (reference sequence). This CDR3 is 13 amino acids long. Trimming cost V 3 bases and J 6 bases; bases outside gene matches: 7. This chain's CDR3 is CAWSRGLAGEQYF. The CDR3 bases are TGTGCCTGGAGCAGAGGACTAGCCGGCGAGCAGTACTTC.

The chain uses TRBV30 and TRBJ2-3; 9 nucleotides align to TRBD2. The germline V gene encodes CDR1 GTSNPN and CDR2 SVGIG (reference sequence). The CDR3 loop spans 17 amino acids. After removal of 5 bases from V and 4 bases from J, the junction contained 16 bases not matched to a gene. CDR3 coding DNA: TGTGCCTGGCAGGAGGAGGGCGGGAGGGCCTTAGCAGATACGCAGTATTTT. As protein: CAWQEEGGRALADTQYF. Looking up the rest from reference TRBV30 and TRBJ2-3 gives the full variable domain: SQTIHQWPATLVQPVGSPLSLECTVEGTSNPNLYWYRQAAGRGLQLLFYSVGIGQISSEVPQNLSASRPQDRQFILSSKKLLLSDSGFYLCAWQEEGGRALADTQYFGPGTRLTVL.

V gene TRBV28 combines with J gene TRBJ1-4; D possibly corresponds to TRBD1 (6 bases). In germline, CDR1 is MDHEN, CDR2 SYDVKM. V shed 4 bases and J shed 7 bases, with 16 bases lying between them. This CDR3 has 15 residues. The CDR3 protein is CASSYGGQGGEKLFF. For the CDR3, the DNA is TGTGCCAGCAGTTATGGGGGGCAGGGCGGTGAAAAACTGTTTTTT. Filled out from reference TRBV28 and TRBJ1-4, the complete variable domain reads DVKVTQSSRYLVKRTGEKVFLECVQDMDHENMFWYRQDPGLGLRLIYFSYDVKMKEKGDIPEGYSVSREKKERFSLILESASTNQTSMYLCASSYGGQGGEKLFFGSGTQLSVL.

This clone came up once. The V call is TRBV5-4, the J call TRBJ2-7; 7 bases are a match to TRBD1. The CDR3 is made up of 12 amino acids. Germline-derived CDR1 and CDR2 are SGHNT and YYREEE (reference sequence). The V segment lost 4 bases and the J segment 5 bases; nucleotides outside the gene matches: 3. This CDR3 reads CASSPDRHEQYF. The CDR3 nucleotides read TGTGCCAGCAGCCCGGACAGGCACGAGCAGTACTTC.

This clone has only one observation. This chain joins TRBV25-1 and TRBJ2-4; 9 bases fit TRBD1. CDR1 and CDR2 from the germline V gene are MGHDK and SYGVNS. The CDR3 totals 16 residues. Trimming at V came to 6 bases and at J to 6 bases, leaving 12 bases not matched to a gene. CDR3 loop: CASRGTDRGWGNIQYF. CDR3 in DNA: TGTGCCAGCAGGGGGACCGACAGGGGGTGGGGAAACATTCAGTACTTC.

The CDR3 here is CASSRTNNEQFF. The CDR3 bases are TGTGCCAGCAGTCGGACAAACAATGAGCAGTTCTTC. The V and J genes are TRBV6-1 and TRBJ2-1; D is perhaps TRBD1 (5 bases). The CDR3 has 12 residues. V was pared by 5 bases and J by 5 bases, with 7 bases between. Germline V lookup: CDR1 MNHNS, CDR2 SASEGT.

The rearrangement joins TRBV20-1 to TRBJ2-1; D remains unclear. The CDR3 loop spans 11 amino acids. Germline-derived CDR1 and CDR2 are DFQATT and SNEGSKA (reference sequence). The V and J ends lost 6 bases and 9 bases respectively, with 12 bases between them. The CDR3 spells CSAYSRVEQFF. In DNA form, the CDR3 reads TGCAGTGCCTACAGCAGAGTTGAGCAGTTCTTC.

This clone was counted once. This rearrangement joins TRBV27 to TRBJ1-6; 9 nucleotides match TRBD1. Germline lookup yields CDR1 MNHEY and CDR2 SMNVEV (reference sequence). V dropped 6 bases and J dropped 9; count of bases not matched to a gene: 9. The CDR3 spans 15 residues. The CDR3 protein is CASSWGQGLRSPLHF. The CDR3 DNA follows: TGTGCCAGCAGCTGGGGACAGGGCCTGCGTTCACCCCTCCACTTT.

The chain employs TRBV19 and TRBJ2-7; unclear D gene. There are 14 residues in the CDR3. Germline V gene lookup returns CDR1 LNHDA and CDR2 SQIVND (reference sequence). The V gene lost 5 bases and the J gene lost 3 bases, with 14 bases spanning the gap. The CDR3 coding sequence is TGTGCCAGTAGTCCCTCTCCCCTTGTCTACGAGCAGTACTTC. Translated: CASSPSPLVYEQYF.

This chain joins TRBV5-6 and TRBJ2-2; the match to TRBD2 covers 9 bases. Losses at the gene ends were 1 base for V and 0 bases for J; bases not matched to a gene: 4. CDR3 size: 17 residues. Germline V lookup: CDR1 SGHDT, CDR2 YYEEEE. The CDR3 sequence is CASSLWASGTNTGELFF. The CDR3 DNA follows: TGTGCCAGCAGCTTGTGGGCTAGCGGGACGAACACCGGGGAGCTGTTTTTT.

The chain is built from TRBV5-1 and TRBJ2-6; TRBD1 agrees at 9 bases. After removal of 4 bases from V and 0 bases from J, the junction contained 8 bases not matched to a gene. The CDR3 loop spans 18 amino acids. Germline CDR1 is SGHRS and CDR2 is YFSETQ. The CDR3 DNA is TGCGCCAGCAGCCCTACCGGGACAGGGAACTCTGGGGCCAACGTCCTGACTTTC. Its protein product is CASSPTGTGNSGANVLTF. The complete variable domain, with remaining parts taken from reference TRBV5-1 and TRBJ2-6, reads KAGVTQTPRYLIKTRGQQVTLSCSPISGHRSVSWYQQTPGQGLQFLFEYFSETQRNKGNFPGRFSGRQFSNSRSEMNVSTLELGDSALYLCASSPTGTGNSGANVLTFGAGSRLTVL.

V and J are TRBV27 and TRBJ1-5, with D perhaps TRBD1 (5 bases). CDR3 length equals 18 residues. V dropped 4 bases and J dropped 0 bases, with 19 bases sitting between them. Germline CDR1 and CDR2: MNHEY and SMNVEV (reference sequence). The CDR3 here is CASSSTTSGTDSNQPQHF. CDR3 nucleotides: TGTGCCAGCAGTTCGACAACCTCCGGGACGGATAGCAATCAGCCCCAGCATTTT.

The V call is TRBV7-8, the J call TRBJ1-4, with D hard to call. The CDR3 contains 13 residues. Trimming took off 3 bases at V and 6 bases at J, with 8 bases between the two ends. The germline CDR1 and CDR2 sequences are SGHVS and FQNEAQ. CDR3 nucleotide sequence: TGTGCCAGCAGCTTTGTTTTGGATGAAAAACTGTTTTTT. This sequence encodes CASSFVLDEKLFF.